Following are 21 T cell receptor beta chains from one sample sequenced in a study of shared clonotypes between healthy human individuals. Naive CD8 cells lacked CD45RO, underwent positive selection for CCR7 and left out terminally differentiated effector memory CD45RA+ cells. The table came from immunoSEQ multiplex PCR; TCRdb's copy has only in-frame clones and leaves some out. The table lists 1.5 million to 2.5 million clones, just under 95% of them singletons, with 0.95% to 1.5% in the top ten. The sequencing input was naive CD8+ T cells sorted from blood. These receptors were obtained from a young man in good health.

V usage is TRBV9 and J usage is TRBJ2-1, with 9 bases that match TRBD2. The trim removed 3 bases at V and 8 bases at J, leaving 9 bases unmatched. This CDR3 has 15 residues. Germline lookup yields CDR1 SGDLS and CDR2 YYNGEE. CDR3 sequence: CASSATAGGADEQFF. DNA for the CDR3: TGTGCCAGCAGCGCAACGGCGGGAGGGGCCGATGAGCAGTTCTTC.

The chain uses TRBV10-3 and TRBJ2-5, with 11 nucleotides matching TRBD2. CDR3 length equals 17 residues. Per germline, CDR1 ENHRY and CDR2 SYGVKD. The J segment lost 1 base and the V segment lost 3 bases, leaving 7 bases of the junction unmatched. CDR3 sequence reads: CAISDAYGTSGQETQYF. The CDR3 DNA sequence: TGTGCCATCAGTGATGCCTATGGGACTAGCGGCCAAGAGACCCAGTACTTC.

The chain employs TRBV28 and TRBJ1-5, with D possibly being TRBD1 (6 bases). Germline V lookup: CDR1 MDHEN, CDR2 SYDVKM. The CDR3 runs 14 residues. Trimming took off 6 bases at V and 4 bases at J, with 13 bases between the two ends. The DNA of the CDR3 is TGTGCCAGCAGGACGGACAGTAAGAATCAGCCCCAGCATTTT. Protein sequence: CASRTDSKNQPQHF.

This chain connects TRBV19 to TRBJ1-5, with a possible D match to TRBD1 (5 bases). The V and J ends lost 10 bases and 1 base respectively, with 17 bases between them. CDR3 length: 15 amino acids. Germline V gene sequence: CDR1 LNHDA, CDR2 SQIVND (reference sequence). Here the CDR3 DNA reads TGTGCCACCAGGGAAGTGGAACCGAGCAATCAGCCCCAGCATTTT. Its translation is CATREVEPSNQPQHF.

The CDR3 DNA sequence: TGTGCCAGCAGCTTAGGTCACAGCACAGATACGCAGTATTTT. Protein product: CASSLGHSTDTQYF. The chain links TRBV7-3 to TRBJ2-3; D ambiguous. Trimming left V 2 bases short and J 0 bases short, with 6 bases between. CDR1 is SGHTA, CDR2 FQGTGA, per germline. The CDR3 has 14 residues.

V is TRBV29-1 and J is TRBJ2-3; 9 bases fit TRBD2. With 7 bases clipped from V and 1 base from J, the junction kept 3 bases outside the gene matches. This CDR3 is built from 13 residues. Germline V lookup: CDR1 SQVTM, CDR2 ANQGSEA. The CDR3 is CSAASGGTDTQYF. The CDR3 bases are TGCAGCGCGGCTAGCGGGGGCACAGATACGCAGTATTTT.

This chain joins TRBV4-1 and TRBJ2-5; maybe TRBD2 (6 bases). Germline-derived CDR1 and CDR2 are MGHRA and YSYEKL. The V end lost 2 bases, the J end lost 5 bases, and 15 bases lay between the germline ends. The CDR3 runs 15 residues. The CDR3 region has the DNA TGCGCCAGCAGCCAACCACCGGGGGATGGGGAGACCCAGTACTTC. Amino acids: CASSQPPGDGETQYF.

A word on this clone: This sample also contains other DNA sequences that code for the same CDR3. This sequence joins TRBV4-1 and TRBJ2-3; 8 nucleotides match TRBD2. CDR3 length: 15 amino acids. The germline gives CDR1 MGHRA, CDR2 YSYEKL. V lost 0 bases and J lost 4; bases outside the gene matches: 3. CDR3 sequence (DNA): TGCGCCAGCAGCCAAGATCCGGGAGGGCCAGATACGCAGTATTTT. As protein: CASSQDPGGPDTQYF.

The rearrangement uses TRBV30 and TRBJ2-2; D is perhaps TRBD1 (5 bases). Trimming took off 3 bases at V and 8 bases at J, with 10 bases between the two ends. The CDR3 totals 12 residues. Germline V gene data show CDR1 as GTSNPN and CDR2 as SVGIG (reference sequence). The CDR3: CAWSAGLGELFF. The CDR3 DNA reads TGTGCCTGGAGCGCAGGGCTGGGGGAGCTGTTTTTT. Supplemented by reference TRBV30 and TRBJ2-2, the full variable domain reads SQTIHQWPATLVQPVGSPLSLECTVEGTSNPNLYWYRQAAGRGLQLLFYSVGIGQISSEVPQNLSASRPQDRQFILSSKKLLLSDSGFYLCAWSAGLGELFFGEGSRLTVL.

This chain links TRBV5-4 with TRBJ2-7, with 9 bases aligning to TRBD1. CDR3 size: 15 residues. CDR1 is SGHNT and CDR2 is YYREEE in the germline V gene (reference sequence). V lost 4 bases to trimming and J lost 2 bases; unmatched junction nucleotides: 7. The DNA for the CDR3 is TGTGCCAGCAGCCTCTCGGGACAGGGAACCTACGAGCAGTACTTC. Protein sequence: CASSLSGQGTYEQYF.

The rearrangement joins TRBV5-6 to TRBJ2-5; D is perhaps TRBD2 (5 bases). Trimming removed 0 bases at V and 5 bases at J, with 11 bases between. Germline CDR1 reads SGHDT; CDR2 reads YYEEEE. The CDR3 consists of 14 residues. CDR3 sequence: CASSLVGEGETQYF. Here the CDR3 DNA reads TGTGCCAGCAGCTTGGTGGGTGAGGGCGAGACCCAGTACTTC. Complete variable domain (other parts from reference TRBV5-6 and TRBJ2-5): DAGVTQSPTHLIKTRGQQVTLRCSPKSGHDTVSWYQQALGQGPQFIFQYYEEEERQRGNFPDRFSGHQFPNYSSELNVNALLLGDSALYLCASSLVGEGETQYFGPGTRLLVL.

The chain is built from TRBV5-4 and TRBJ2-2; 13 bases are shared with TRBD2. The germline gives CDR1 SGHNT, CDR2 YYREEE (reference sequence). The CDR3 sequence is 16 residues long. V shed 4 bases, J shed 3 bases, and the junction held 3 bases outside the gene matches. The CDR3: CASSLGLAGDTGELFF. CDR3 coding DNA: TGTGCCAGCAGCCTCGGACTAGCGGGAGACACCGGGGAGCTGTTTTTT.

The chain joins TRBV4-1 to TRBJ2-5, with 10 bases fitting TRBD1. The ends lost 1 base at V and 5 bases at J; junction bases unmatched: 10. CDR3 size: 17 residues. From germline, CDR1 is MGHRA and CDR2 YSYEKL. The CDR3 DNA is TGCGCCAGCAGCCAAGTCCACGGGACAGGGGCTGAGGAGACCCAGTACTTC. Protein product: CASSQVHGTGAEETQYF.

The chain combines TRBV29-1 with TRBJ2-7; 7 bases are a match to TRBD1. Trimming at V came to 5 bases and at J to 2 bases, leaving 6 bases not matched to a gene. This CDR3 spans 13 amino acids. Germline loops: CDR1 SQVTM, CDR2 ANQGSEA. The CDR3 DNA reads TGCAGCGTTCAGGCAGGGGGTCCCTACGAGCAGTACTTC. Translated, it gives CSVQAGGPYEQYF.

This clone is a singleton in its sample. V gene TRBV6-5 combines with J gene TRBJ2-3; 7 bases line up with TRBD1. V gave up 0 bases and J gave up 6 bases; unmatched junction bases: 6. This CDR3 comprises 15 residues. Germline loops: CDR1 MNHEY, CDR2 SVGAGI. The CDR3: CASSYSTGQFDTQYF. DNA for the CDR3: TGTGCCAGCAGTTACTCGACGGGACAGTTCGATACGCAGTATTTT.

The table lists this clone with a count of one. The same CDR3 can be traced to other DNA sequences in this sample. The chain has TRBV7-9 and TRBJ1-2; D gene uncertain. CDR1 SEHNR and CDR2 FQNEAQ come from the germline V gene (reference sequence). This CDR3 is 13 amino acids long. V was clipped by 1 base and J by 1 base, with 4 bases between them. DNA of the CDR3: TGTGCCAGCAGCTTAGGACTTAACTATGGCTACACCTTC. Protein: CASSLGLNYGYTF.

Written as DNA, the CDR3 is TGCAGCGCGGAACAGGGGTCCCCCTACAATGAGCAGTTCTTC. Its translation: CSAEQGSPYNEQFF. The rearrangement uses TRBV29-1 and TRBJ2-1; 7 bases map to TRBD1. Trimming removed 7 bases from V and 2 bases from J; junction bases left unmatched: 8. Per germline, CDR1 SQVTM and CDR2 ANQGSEA. The CDR3 runs 14 residues.

This rearrangement joins TRBV27 to TRBJ1-2, with 7 bases matching TRBD1. V lost 5 bases and J lost 2; bases outside the gene matches: 11. The CDR3 contains 16 residues. Germline loops: CDR1 MNHEY, CDR2 SMNVEV (reference sequence). The CDR3 nucleotides are TGTGCCAGCAGTATCTCTACAGGGGATTTGAACTATGGCTACACCTTC. Translating gives CASSISTGDLNYGYTF.

This sequence joins TRBV11-2 and TRBJ2-7; no clear D gene. There are 14 residues in the CDR3. Germline V gene data show CDR1 as SGHAT and CDR2 as FQNNGV. With 4 bases removed from V and 2 bases from J, the gap between germline ends came to 12 bases. The DNA of the CDR3 is TGTGCCAGCAGCTCCGCCCTAGGAGCCTACGAGCAGTACTTC. Protein sequence: CASSSALGAYEQYF.

The chain recombines TRBV4-3 with TRBJ2-6; tentatively, D is TRBD1 (5 bases). The CDR3 is 17 amino acids. The V gene's germline CDR1 is LGHNA and CDR2 YSLEER. Trimming left V 1 base short and J 3 bases short, with 13 bases between. As DNA, the CDR3 is TGCGCCAGCAGCCAAGGGCGGCAGGGCCGTGGGGCCAACGTCCTGACTTTC. Translated, it gives CASSQGRQGRGANVLTF.

The CDR3 DNA is TGTGCCAGCAGTTCAGGAATTTTGAACACCGGGGAGCTGTTTTTT. Residues: CASSSGILNTGELFF. This chain links TRBV5-8 with TRBJ2-2; D is ambiguous. Germline lookup yields CDR1 SGHTS and CDR2 YDEGEE. The length of the CDR3 is 15 residues. The ends were cut back, 5 bases at V and 1 base at J, with 12 bases in the middle.